This section outlines one T cell receptor beta chain sequence together with its context. The CDR3 covers 12 residues. The germline CDR1 and CDR2 sequences are LGHDT and YNNKEL (reference sequence). V gave up 1 base and J gave up 5 bases, with 5 bases separating them. Original processing methods: Estimated nucleated cell counts came from reference gene primer amplification. Assay: immunoSEQ multiplex PCR; the TCRdb copy retains only in-frame clones and omits some. The DNA was the basis for D and trimming; V, J and clone size are from that table. This table holds about 73,000 clones, 70% to 85% found once. The data were taken from a study of blood T cell repertoires in COVID-19. Study at large: From the United States, Italy and Spain came samples of acute and convalescent COVID-19. From T cells, B-cell-depleted T cells, or PBMCs came the material, which was cDNA or gDNA.

Sequences were obtained from peripheral blood. The sequence came from a woman aged 55-70 years with acute or convalescent COVID-19. V and J are TRBV3-1 (or the pseudogene TRBV3-2) and TRBJ2-5, with D unclear. CDR3 DNA sequence: TGTGCCAGCAGCCAAGGCGCCGAGACCCAGTACTTC. Translated, it gives CASSQGAETQYF.